This T cell receptor beta chain came from a study of T cell repertoires in cytomegalovirus infection. Study-wide background: Indications came from public TCR beta signatures; they pointed to CMV infection and to a matching HLA type.

The CDR3 covers 18 residues. CDR1 is LGHNT, CDR2 FRNRAP, per germline. V lost 3 bases and J lost 3, with 22 bases in between. Many counts were recorded for this clonotype. Its antigen is unknown. MiXCR, applied by TCRdb to the reads, yields one record per CDR3 protein. The sample has some 920,000 distinct CDR3 sequences, about 33% seen once; the top ten hold roughly an eighth. This chain links TRBV12-5 with TRBJ2-3; D is perhaps TRBD2 (6 bases). Sequenced material: cultured CD8+ T cells from PBMCs, taken from culture after CMV antigen stimulation. This clonotype originated in a human donor in good health (CMV status not recorded). Some clones in this sample may be carry-over from other donors' samples. CDR3 protein: CASGFRKTDYSETDTQYF. In DNA, the CDR3 is TGTGCTAGTGGTTTTAGAAAAACGGACTACTCGGAGACAGATACGCAGTATTTT.